One and the same sample provided the 7 T cell receptor beta chains below, sequenced in a study of cytomegalovirus exposure and HLA in healthy donors. PCR amplification relied on 60 Vbeta primers (plus 13 Jbeta primers). Here immunoSEQ multiplex PCR was the method, and the copy in TCRdb shows in-frame clones only, minus some. The sample records under 250,000 clones, approximately 82% being singletons. Sequenced: PBMCs. These receptor sequences come from a male donor in good health and CMV-seronegative.

CDR3 in amino acids: CASSLDSAYEQYF. CDR3 nucleotides: TGCGCCAGCAGCTTGGATTCAGCCTACGAGCAGTACTTC. The chain carries TRBV5-1 and TRBJ2-7, with D unresolved. The CDR3 loop spans 13 amino acids. Germline V lookup: CDR1 SGHRS, CDR2 YFSETQ. V was clipped by 0 bases and J by 2 bases, with 6 bases between them.

This rearrangement joins TRBV15 to TRBJ2-7; TRBD2 might be the D (5 bases). CDR1 and CDR2 (germline): LNHNV, YYDKDF (reference sequence). The V gene lost 0 bases and the J gene lost 6 bases, with 12 bases spanning the gap. This CDR3 comprises 14 residues. The DNA of the CDR3 is TGTGCCACCAGCAGAGATGAAGGACGGGGCGAGCAGTACTTC. It codes for CATSRDEGRGEQYF.

The chain combines TRBV6-5 with TRBJ1-2; D is unresolved. The V end was cut by 2 bases, the J end by 4 bases, with 5 bases between. Germline V gives CDR1 MNHEY, CDR2 SVGAGI. This CDR3 contains 12 residues. The CDR3: CASSYTGYGYTF. CDR3 DNA sequence: TGTGCCAGCAGTTACACCGGCTATGGCTACACCTTC.

V is TRBV6-6 and J is TRBJ2-5; 11 nucleotides line up with TRBD1. The CDR3 runs 16 residues. V lost 6 bases to trimming and J lost 1 base; unmatched junction nucleotides: 7. Per the germline V gene, CDR1 is MNHNY and CDR2 is SVGAGI (reference sequence). Written as DNA, the CDR3 is TGTGCCAGCAGGGGAAGGACAGGGGGCTTCCAAGAGACCCAGTACTTC. The encoded protein is CASRGRTGGFQETQYF.

The rearrangement uses TRBV7-9 and TRBJ2-7; no firm D call. The CDR3 consists of 12 residues. Germline V CDR1 and CDR2: SEHNR, FQNEAQ (reference sequence). V was cut by 6 bases and J by 0 bases, with 6 bases left in between. The chain's CDR3 is CASSSSSYEQYF. CDR3 in DNA: TGTGCCAGCAGTTCCAGCTCCTACGAGCAGTACTTC.

The J gene is TRBJ2-4, the V gene TRBV5-1; 7 bases are shared with TRBD1. This CDR3 has 17 amino acids. The germline V gene encodes CDR1 SGHRS and CDR2 YFSETQ. The junction had 11 bases not matched to a gene; V was cut back by 4 bases and J by 1 base. CDR3 loop: CASSGNRGLGAKNIQYF. CDR3 nucleotide sequence: TGCGCCAGCAGCGGAAACAGGGGTTTAGGGGCCAAAAACATTCAGTACTTC.

The chain combines TRBV27 with TRBJ1-4; no firm D call. V dropped 5 bases and J dropped 4 bases, with 14 bases sitting between them. The CDR3 sequence is 15 residues long. Germline CDR1 and CDR2: MNHEY and SMNVEV (reference sequence). CDR3 DNA: TGTGCCAGCAGTCCCCTGGGCAGCTATAATGAAAAACTGTTTTTT. It specifies CASSPLGSYNEKLFF. The whole variable domain, filled in from reference TRBV27 and TRBJ1-4, reads EAQVTQNPRYLITVTGKKLTVTCSQNMNHEYMSWYRQDPGLGLRQIYYSMNVEVTDKGDVPEGYKVSRKEKRNFPLILESPSPNQTSLYFCASSPLGSYNEKLFFGSGTQLSVL.